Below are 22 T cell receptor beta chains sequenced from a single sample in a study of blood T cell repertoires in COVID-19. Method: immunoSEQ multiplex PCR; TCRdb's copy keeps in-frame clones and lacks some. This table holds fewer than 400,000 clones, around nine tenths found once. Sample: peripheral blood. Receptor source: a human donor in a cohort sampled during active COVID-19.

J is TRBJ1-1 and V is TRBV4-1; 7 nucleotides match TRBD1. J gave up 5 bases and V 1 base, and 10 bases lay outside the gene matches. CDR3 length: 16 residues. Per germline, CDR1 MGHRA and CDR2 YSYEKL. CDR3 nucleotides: TGCGCCAGCAGCCAAGCAGACAGGGCAGAAGGGACTGAAGCTTTCTTT. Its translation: CASSQADRAEGTEAFF.

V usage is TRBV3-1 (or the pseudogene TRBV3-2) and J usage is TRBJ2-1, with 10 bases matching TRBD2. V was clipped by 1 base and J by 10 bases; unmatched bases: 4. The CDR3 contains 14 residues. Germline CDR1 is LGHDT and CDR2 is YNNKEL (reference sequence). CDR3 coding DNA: TGTGCCAGCAGCCAAGGAAAGCGGGGGGGAGAGCAGTTCTTC. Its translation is CASSQGKRGGEQFF.

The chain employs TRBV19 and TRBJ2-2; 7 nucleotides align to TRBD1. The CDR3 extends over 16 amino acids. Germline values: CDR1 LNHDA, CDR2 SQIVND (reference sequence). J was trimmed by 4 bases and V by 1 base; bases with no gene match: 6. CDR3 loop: CASSIARTGGTGELFF. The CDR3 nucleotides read TGTGCCAGTAGTATAGCTCGGACAGGCGGCACCGGGGAGCTGTTTTTT.

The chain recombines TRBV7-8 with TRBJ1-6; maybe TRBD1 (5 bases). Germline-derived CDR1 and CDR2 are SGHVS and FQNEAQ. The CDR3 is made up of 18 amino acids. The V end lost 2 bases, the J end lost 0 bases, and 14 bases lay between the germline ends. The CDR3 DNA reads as TGTGCCAGCAGCTTAAATGACAGCCCGAGCTCCTATAATTCACCCCTCCACTTT. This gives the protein CASSLNDSPSSYNSPLHF.

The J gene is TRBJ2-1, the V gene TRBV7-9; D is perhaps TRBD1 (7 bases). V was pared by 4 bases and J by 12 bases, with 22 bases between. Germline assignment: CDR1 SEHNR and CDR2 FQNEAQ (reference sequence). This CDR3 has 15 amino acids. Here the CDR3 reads CASSSRDSNLKGQFF. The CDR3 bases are TGTGCCAGCAGCTCGCGGGACAGCAATTTGAAAGGGCAGTTCTTC. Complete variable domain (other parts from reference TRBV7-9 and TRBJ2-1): DTGVSQNPRHKITKRGQNVTFRCDPISEHNRLYWYRQTLGQGPEFLTYFQNEAQLEKSRLLSDRFSAERPKGSFSTLEIQRTEQGDSAMYLCASSSRDSNLKGQFFGPGTRLTVL.

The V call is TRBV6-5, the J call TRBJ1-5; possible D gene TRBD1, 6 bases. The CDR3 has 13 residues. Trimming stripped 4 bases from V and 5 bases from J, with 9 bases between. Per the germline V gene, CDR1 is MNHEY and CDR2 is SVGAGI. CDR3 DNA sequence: TGTGCCAGCAGTTGGACAGATGATCAGCCCCAGCATTTT. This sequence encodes CASSWTDDQPQHF.

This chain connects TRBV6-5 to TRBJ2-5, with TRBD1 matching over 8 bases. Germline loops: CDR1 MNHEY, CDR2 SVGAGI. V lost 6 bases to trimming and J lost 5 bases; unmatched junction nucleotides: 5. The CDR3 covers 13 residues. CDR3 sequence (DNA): TGTGCCAGCAGAAGGGGACAGGCGGAGACCCAGTACTTC. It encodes CASRRGQAETQYF.

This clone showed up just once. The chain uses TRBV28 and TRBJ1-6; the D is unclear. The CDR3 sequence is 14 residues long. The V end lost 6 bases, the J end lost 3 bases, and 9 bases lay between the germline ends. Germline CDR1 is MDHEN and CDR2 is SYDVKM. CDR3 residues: CASRSENYNSPLHF. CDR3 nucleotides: TGTGCCAGCAGATCAGAAAACTATAATTCACCCCTCCACTTT.

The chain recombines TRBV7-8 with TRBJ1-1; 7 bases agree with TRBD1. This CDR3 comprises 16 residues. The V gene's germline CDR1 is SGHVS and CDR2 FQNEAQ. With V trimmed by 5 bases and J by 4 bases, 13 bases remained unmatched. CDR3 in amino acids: CASSRTYRGRGTEAFF. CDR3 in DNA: TGTGCCAGCAGCAGAACATACAGGGGCAGGGGCACTGAAGCTTTCTTT.

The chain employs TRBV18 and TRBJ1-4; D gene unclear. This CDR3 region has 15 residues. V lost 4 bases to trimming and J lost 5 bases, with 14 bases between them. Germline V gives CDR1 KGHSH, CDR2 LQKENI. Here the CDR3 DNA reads TGTGCCAGCTCACGAGGAGGGAACGTCAATGAAAAACTGTTTTTT. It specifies CASSRGGNVNEKLFF.

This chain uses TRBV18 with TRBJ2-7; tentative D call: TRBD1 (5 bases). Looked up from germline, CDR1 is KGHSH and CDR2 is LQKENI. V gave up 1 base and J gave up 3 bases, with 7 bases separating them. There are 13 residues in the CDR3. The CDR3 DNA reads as TGTGCCAGCTCACCACTACAGGACTACGAGCAGTACTTC. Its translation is CASSPLQDYEQYF.

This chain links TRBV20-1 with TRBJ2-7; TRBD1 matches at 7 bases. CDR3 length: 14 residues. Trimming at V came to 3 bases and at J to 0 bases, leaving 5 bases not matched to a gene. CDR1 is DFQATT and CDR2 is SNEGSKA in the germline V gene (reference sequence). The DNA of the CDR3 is TGCAGTGCTAGTAACCAGGGGGTCTCCTACGAGCAGTACTTC. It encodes CSASNQGVSYEQYF.

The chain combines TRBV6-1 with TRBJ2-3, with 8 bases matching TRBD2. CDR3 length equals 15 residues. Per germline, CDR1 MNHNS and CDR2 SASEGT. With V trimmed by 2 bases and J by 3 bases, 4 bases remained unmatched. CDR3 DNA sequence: TGTGCCAGCAGTGAATCCGTAGCGGGGACAGATACGCAGTATTTT. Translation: CASSESVAGTDTQYF.

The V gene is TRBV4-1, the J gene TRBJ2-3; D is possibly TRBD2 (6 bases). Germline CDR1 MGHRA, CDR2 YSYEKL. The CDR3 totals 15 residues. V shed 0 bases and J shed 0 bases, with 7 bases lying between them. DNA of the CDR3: TGCGCCAGCAGCCAAGATGGGAGGAGCACAGATACGCAGTATTTT. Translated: CASSQDGRSTDTQYF.

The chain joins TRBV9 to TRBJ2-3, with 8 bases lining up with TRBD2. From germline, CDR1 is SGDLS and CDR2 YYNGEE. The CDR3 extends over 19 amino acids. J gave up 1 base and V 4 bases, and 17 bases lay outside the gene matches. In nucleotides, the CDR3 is TGTGCCAGCAGCCTACGGGGGGGCCAACGAGAAACGGGCACAGATACGCAGTATTTT. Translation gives CASSLRGGQRETGTDTQYF.

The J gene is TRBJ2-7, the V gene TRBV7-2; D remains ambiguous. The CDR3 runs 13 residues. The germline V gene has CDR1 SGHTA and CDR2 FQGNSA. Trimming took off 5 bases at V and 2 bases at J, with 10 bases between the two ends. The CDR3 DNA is TGTGCCAGCAGCCCAAACTTTGCCTACGAGCAGTACTTC. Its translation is CASSPNFAYEQYF.

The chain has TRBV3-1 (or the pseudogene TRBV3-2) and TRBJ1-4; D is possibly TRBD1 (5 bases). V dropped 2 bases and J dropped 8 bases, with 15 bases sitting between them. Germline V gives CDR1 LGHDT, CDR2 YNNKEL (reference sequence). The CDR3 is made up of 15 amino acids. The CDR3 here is CASSQPGTVSEKLFF. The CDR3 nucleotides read TGTGCCAGCAGCCAACCCGGGACTGTCAGCGAAAAACTGTTTTTT.

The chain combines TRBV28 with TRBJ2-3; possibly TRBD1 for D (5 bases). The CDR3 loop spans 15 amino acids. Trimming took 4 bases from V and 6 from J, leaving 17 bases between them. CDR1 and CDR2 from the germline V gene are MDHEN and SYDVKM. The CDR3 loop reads CASSSNLRQTDTQYF. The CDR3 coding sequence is TGTGCCAGCAGTTCCAACCTTAGACAGACGGATACGCAGTATTTT.

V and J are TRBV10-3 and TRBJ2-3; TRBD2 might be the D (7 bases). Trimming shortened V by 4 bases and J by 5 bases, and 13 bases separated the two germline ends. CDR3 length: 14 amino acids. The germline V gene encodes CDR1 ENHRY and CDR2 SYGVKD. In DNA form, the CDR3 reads TGTGCCATCAGTGGTAAGGGGGAGGGAGATACGCAGTATTTT. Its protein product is CAISGKGEGDTQYF.

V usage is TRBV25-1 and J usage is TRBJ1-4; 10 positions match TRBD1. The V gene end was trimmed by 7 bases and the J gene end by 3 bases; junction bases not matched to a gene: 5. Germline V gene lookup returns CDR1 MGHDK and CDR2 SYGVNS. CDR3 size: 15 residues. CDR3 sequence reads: CASTPGTGANEKLFF. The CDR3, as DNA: TGTGCCAGCACCCCGGGGACAGGGGCTAATGAAAAACTGTTTTTT.

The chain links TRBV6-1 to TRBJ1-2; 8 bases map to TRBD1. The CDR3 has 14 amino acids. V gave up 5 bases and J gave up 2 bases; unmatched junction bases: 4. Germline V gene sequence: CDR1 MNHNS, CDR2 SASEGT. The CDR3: CASSTRQGNYGYTF. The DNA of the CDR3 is TGTGCCAGCAGTACCAGACAGGGGAACTATGGCTACACCTTC.

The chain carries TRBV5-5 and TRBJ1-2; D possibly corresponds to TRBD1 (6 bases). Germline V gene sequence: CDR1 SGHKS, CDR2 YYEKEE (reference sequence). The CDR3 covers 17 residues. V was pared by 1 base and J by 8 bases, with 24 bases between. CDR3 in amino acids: CASSLLLRGDRLGGYTF. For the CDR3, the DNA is TGTGCCAGCAGCTTGTTATTGAGGGGCGACAGGCTGGGCGGCTACACCTTC.